The entry that follows covers one TCR beta chain sequence. No antigen is known for it. No base quality information exists; no much larger clone differs at one position. Relative to germline, V is missing 4 bases and J is missing 2 bases, with 4 bases of the junction outside any gene match. The germline V gene (reference sequence) provides CDR1 LNHDA and CDR2 SQIVND. From the cysteine through the phenylalanine, the CDR3 covers 14 amino acids. The only DNA kept is the CDR3, 42 bases in frame from the first base. Profiling of TCR beta VDJ combinations and CDR3 sequences used genomic DNA as the template. An Illumina HiSeq 2000 was the platform used for TCR repertoire sequencing. The original pipeline was this. TRBV/TRBJ rearrangement plots, CDR3 size and DJ length profiles, and Simpson's diversity index were used to evaluate the repertoires. The immunodominant clone was defined as the most abundant DNA sequence in deep sequencing data. CDR3 amino acid sequences were screened for sharing across subjects and were compared with published repertoires and the VDJdb database. TCRdb itself trimmed the public reads at Q25 with fastp, ran MiXCR and retained productive beta chains. Every distinct CDR3 protein forms one entry, paired with its most common genes and DNA. What appears here as the V and J calls and clone size reflects TCRdb's work, not the paper's. The sample includes about 150,000 distinct CDR3 sequences, with just over 50% observed a single time. Roughly 12% of the sample is in the top ten clones.

These data are taken from a study of CD8+CD57+ T cells in acquired aplastic anemia (dated by TCRdb to the late 2010s). In the study overall: DNA extracted from sorted CD4+ and CD8+ cells had a mean of about 3.3 ug, with a range of about 0.19 to 27.4 ug. CD8+CD57+ expansion was defined as a frequency above the mean frequency observed in healthy subjects.

Overall study results and their limits: No significant difference in CD8+ Simpson's diversity was found between patients and healthy controls (P=0.060). Around 27 CD8+ CDR3 sequences were found in both patients and controls but appeared to be highly expressed in patients and within the immunodominant clones of the patients.

Flow cytometry had shown CD8+CD57+ cell expansion in the patients selected for sequencing. All patients had severe acquired aplastic anemia diagnosed by International Study of Aplastic Anemia and Agranulocytosis and Camitta criteria. At the time blood was sampled, none of the patients had received any therapy. TCR repertoires of sorted CD4+ and CD8+ blood T cells from severe aplastic anemia patients and healthy subjects were deep-sequenced in the study. In the USA, patient enrollment took place under clinicaltrials.gov protocols 00001620, 01623167, 00001397, 00071045, 00081523 and 00961064. Ficoll-Paque density gradient centrifugation was used to isolate peripheral blood mononuclear cells. CD4+ and CD8+ T cells were sorted by FACS or magnetic beads before DNA extraction.

Input material: sorted CD4+, CD8+, or CD8+CD57+ T cells (not recorded which) from PBMCs. This TCR was recovered from a human donor with aplastic anemia. This sequence uses TRBV19 and TRBJ2-7, with 8 bases aligning to TRBD2. The CDR3 in this case is CASSKAGLAYEQYF. The DNA reads TGTGCCAGTAGTAAAGCGGGACTAGCCTACGAGCAGTACTTC.